The 30 T cell receptor beta chains listed next were all sequenced from one sample in a study of human T cells and chemical hapten exposure (dated by TCRdb to 2020 to 2022). The time point label corresponds to: patch test 2, 6 weeks after DPC sensitization. In light of the paper, this sample's treatment or condition label describes: therapeutic diphenylcyclopropenone sensitization with weekly scalp DPC. Libraries were constructed by RACE. The instrument was a NextSeq 500. Starting from the raw public reads, TCRdb applied fastp trimming at Q25, assembled clones with MiXCR and retained in-frame beta chains. Here each entry gathers all rows of one CDR3 protein and keeps the most common genes and DNA. For this sample the table gives hundreds of thousands of distinct CDR3 sequences, of which about 6% were detected only once. The ten largest clones capture 4.5% to 6% of the sample. The sample was whole blood, taken in connection with sensitization to the hapten diphenylcyclopropenone (DPC). These receptors were obtained from a woman aged 18-30 years with alopecia areata. Some clones in this sample may be carry-over from other donors' samples.

This clonotype showed up many times. V usage is TRBV12-3 or TRBV12-4 and J usage is TRBJ1-1, with D uncertain. The V and J ends lost 0 bases and 5 bases respectively, with 7 bases between them. CDR3 length: 13 amino acids. The CDR3 region has the DNA TGTGCCAGCAGTTTAGCGGAATTGACTGAAGCTTTCTTT. Residues: CASSLAELTEAFF.

This sequence joins TRBV5-1 and TRBJ2-3, with 7 bases fitting TRBD2. This CDR3 has 18 residues. The ends lost 1 base at V and 0 bases at J; junction bases unmatched: 11. Germline V CDR1 and CDR2: SGHRS, YFSETQ. The CDR3 region has the DNA TGCGCCAGCAGCTTGAAAGGCGGGGGTCATACAAGCACAGATACGCAGTATTTT. It translates to CASSLKGGGHTSTDTQYF.

This clonotype appeared a few times. The chain uses TRBV20-1 and TRBJ2-7; D remains unclear. CDR3 length equals 14 residues. Germline assignment: CDR1 DFQATT and CDR2 SNEGSKA (reference sequence). V was pared by 5 bases and J by 4 bases, with 18 bases between. For the CDR3, the DNA is TGCAGTGCTCCTGGCCCTCCTAGGGTGTACGAGCAGTACTTC. It specifies CSAPGPPRVYEQYF.

This clonotype was found a few times. The chain has TRBV12-3 or TRBV12-4 and TRBJ1-1; TRBD1 might be the D (5 bases). Trimming removed 6 bases at V and 4 bases at J, with 12 bases between. CDR3 size: 13 residues. The CDR3 is CASSFGGFTEAFF. For the CDR3, the DNA is TGTGCCAGCAGCTTCGGGGGATTCACTGAAGCTTTCTTT.

This clonotype was seen repeatedly, ten times or more. V gene TRBV5-1 combines with J gene TRBJ2-6, with D uncertain. Germline V lookup: CDR1 SGHRS, CDR2 YFSETQ. V lost 4 bases and J lost 4, with 15 bases in between. The CDR3 spans 16 residues. The CDR3 loop is CASSQSPVTGANVLTF. The CDR3, as DNA: TGCGCCAGCAGCCAGTCCCCCGTGACAGGGGCCAACGTCCTGACTTTC.

This clonotype was observed many times. J is TRBJ1-2 and V is TRBV4-3; no definite D call. CDR1 and CDR2 from the germline V gene are LGHNA and YSLEER. CDR3 size: 13 residues. V was pared by 0 bases and J by 1 base, with 3 bases between. The CDR3 bases are TGCGCCAGCAGCCAAGATGTTAACTATGGCTACACCTTC. It encodes CASSQDVNYGYTF.

This clonotype has only a few counts. V gene TRBV7-2 combines with J gene TRBJ1-5, with D possibly matching TRBD1 (5 bases). Trimming removed 1 base from V and 1 base from J, with 8 bases in between. Germline CDR1 and CDR2: SGHTA and FQGNSA. CDR3 length: 15 residues. DNA for the CDR3: TGTGCCAGCAGCTTAGAAGGGGTCAGCAATCAGCCCCAGCATTTT. Protein product: CASSLEGVSNQPQHF.

This clonotype has a count of ten or more. The chain employs TRBV3-1 and TRBJ2-4; no firm D call. The CDR3 totals 13 residues. Germline loops: CDR1 LGHDT, CDR2 YNNKEL (reference sequence). Trimming pared 3 bases from V and 4 bases from J, leaving 7 bases between. CDR3 nucleotide sequence: TGTGCCAGCAGCCAGGGGAATAAAAACATTCAGTACTTC. Encoded protein: CASSQGNKNIQYF. Full variable domain (outside the CDR3, taken from reference TRBV3-1 and TRBJ2-4): DTAVSQTPKYLVTQMGNDKSIKCEQNLGHDTMYWYKQDSKKFLKIMFSYNNKELIINETVPNRFSPKSPDKAHLNLHINSLELGDSAVYFCASSQGNKNIQYFGAGTRLSVL.

The sample holds many counts of this clonotype. V usage is TRBV5-5 and J usage is TRBJ1-4; 7 nucleotides align to TRBD1. The J segment lost 3 bases and the V segment lost 3 bases, leaving 2 bases of the junction unmatched. The CDR3 is made up of 14 amino acids. Germline CDR1 is SGHKS and CDR2 is YYEKEE (reference sequence). CDR3 in amino acids: CASSWGQPNEKLFF. CDR3 bases: TGTGCCAGCAGCTGGGGACAGCCTAATGAAAAACTGTTTTTT.

The genes are TRBV28 and TRBJ2-6, with D uncertain. The CDR3 has 14 amino acids. Trimming shortened V by 7 bases and J by 2 bases, and 9 bases separated the two germline ends. CDR1 and CDR2 (germline): MDHEN, SYDVKM. CDR3 DNA: TGTGCCAGCACGGTGGGTGCTGGGGCCAACGTCCTGACTTTC. It codes for CASTVGAGANVLTF.

This clonotype was seen a few times. This chain connects TRBV3-1 to TRBJ2-1, with D perhaps TRBD2 (6 bases). The CDR3 runs to 13 residues. The V and J ends lost 7 bases and 7 bases respectively, with 14 bases between them. Germline CDR1 and CDR2: LGHDT and YNNKEL (reference sequence). The CDR3 DNA reads TGTGCCAGCAACCTAGGAGGGTTTAATGAGCAGTTCTTC. It encodes CASNLGGFNEQFF.

This clonotype was observed at least ten times. The V and J genes are TRBV6-1 and TRBJ1-2; D perhaps matches TRBD1 (5 bases). V shed 5 bases and J shed 12 bases, with 19 bases lying between them. The CDR3 sequence is 13 residues long. Per germline, CDR1 MNHNS and CDR2 SASEGT. CDR3 coding DNA: TGTGCCAGCAGTTCTCAACTTGGGGCGGTACACACCTTC. This encodes CASSSQLGAVHTF.

The rearrangement uses TRBV20-1 and TRBJ2-7; 9 nucleotides agree with TRBD2. The CDR3 spans 16 residues. CDR1 and CDR2 from the germline V gene are DFQATT and SNEGSKA (reference sequence). Trimming at V came to 3 bases and at J to 4 bases, leaving 13 bases not matched to a gene. For the CDR3, the DNA is TGCAGTGCTAGGGCGGCGGGAGGGCTTGTTCTGTACGAGCAGTACTTC. It translates to CSARAAGGLVLYEQYF.

Points on this clonotype: This may arise from a read error, as a much more abundant clone is one base away. V usage is TRBV3-1 and J usage is TRBJ2-5; maybe TRBD1 (6 bases). Germline CDR1 and CDR2: LGHDT and YNNKEL (reference sequence). This CDR3 is built from 15 residues. CDR3 in DNA: TGTGCCAGCAGCCTAAGACAGGCCACGGCGGCGACCCCGTACTTC. It is translated as CASSLRQATAATPYF.

This clonotype was counted ten times or more. This chain joins TRBV12-3 or TRBV12-4 and TRBJ1-5; no firm D call. The CDR3 runs to 15 residues. Trimming pared 5 bases from V and 0 bases from J, leaving 11 bases between. DNA for the CDR3: TGTGCCAGCAGTCCCAGTACGGTTAGCAATCAGCCCCAGCATTTT. This sequence encodes CASSPSTVSNQPQHF.

This chain links TRBV12-3 or TRBV12-4 with TRBJ2-3; D gene unclear. V was trimmed by 3 bases and J by 5 bases, leaving 9 bases between them. The CDR3 is 13 residues long. CDR3 sequence (DNA): TGTGCCAGCAGTTTTGCAGACAAAGATACGCAGTATTTT. This sequence encodes CASSFADKDTQYF.

Ten or more counts support this clonotype. The chain joins TRBV20-1 to TRBJ1-6, with 8 bases aligning to TRBD1. The CDR3 consists of 13 residues. The germline V gene has CDR1 DFQATT and CDR2 SNEGSKA (reference sequence). V gave up 6 bases and J gave up 7 bases; unmatched junction bases: 5. The CDR3 protein is CSAKGQVNSPLHF. The CDR3 DNA reads TGCAGTGCCAAGGGACAGGTCAATTCACCCCTCCACTTT.

Many counts were recorded for this clonotype. J is TRBJ2-1 and V is TRBV3-1, with 9 bases matching TRBD2. The germline CDR1 and CDR2 sequences are LGHDT and YNNKEL (reference sequence). Unmatched junction bases numbered 11, after V lost 4 bases and J lost 10 bases. The CDR3 totals 15 residues. This CDR3 is CASSRSGGLLGEQFF. DNA for the CDR3: TGTGCCAGCAGCCGTAGCGGGGGCCTCTTAGGGGAGCAGTTCTTC.

This clonotype came up many times. V gene TRBV7-2 combines with J gene TRBJ2-3; D gene ambiguous. The V end lost 5 bases, the J end lost 2 bases, and 5 bases lay between the germline ends. Per the germline V gene, CDR1 is SGHTA and CDR2 is FQGNSA. The CDR3 has 12 amino acids. The CDR3 DNA follows: TGTGCCAGCAGCACGAACACAGATACGCAGTATTTT. Translation: CASSTNTDTQYF.

The CDR3 is CASSVGVRGGVGDTQYF. CDR3 bases: TGTGCCAGCAGCGTAGGCGTGCGGGGGGGCGTCGGCGATACGCAGTATTTT. J is TRBJ2-3 and V is TRBV9; 9 nucleotides align to TRBD2. After removal of 0 bases from V and 6 bases from J, the junction contained 11 bases not matched to a gene. The CDR3 is made up of 17 amino acids. Per germline, CDR1 SGDLS and CDR2 YYNGEE.

CDR3: CASSLERQGLHF. DNA for the CDR3: TGTGCCAGCAGCTTAGAAAGACAGGGCCTCCACTTT. The rearrangement joins TRBV7-9 to TRBJ1-6, with 7 bases aligning to TRBD1. In germline, CDR1 is SEHNR, CDR2 FQNEAQ (reference sequence). V lost 1 base to trimming and J lost 15 bases; unmatched junction nucleotides: 3. This CDR3 is built from 12 residues.

With regard to this clonotype: This may arise from a read error, as a much more abundant clone is one base away. The chain carries TRBV5-5 and TRBJ1-1; no firm D call. V dropped 2 bases and J dropped 4 bases, with 15 bases sitting between them. Germline V gives CDR1 SGHKS, CDR2 YYEKEE (reference sequence). The CDR3 extends over 15 amino acids. The CDR3 reads CASSFIGGLPTEAFF. The DNA of the CDR3 is TGTGCCAGCAGCTTCATCGGCGGGCTCCCCACTGAAGCTTTCTTT.

This clonotype came up a few times. The rearrangement uses TRBV4-3 and TRBJ2-3; D is possibly TRBD1 (5 bases). V gave up 2 bases and J gave up 4 bases, with 19 bases separating them. Germline V gene data show CDR1 as LGHNA and CDR2 as YSLEER. The CDR3 spans 17 residues. The CDR3 region has the DNA TGCGCCAGCAGCCAAAGGAAAGGGGTAGATACCCCAGATACGCAGTATTTT. It codes for CASSQRKGVDTPDTQYF.

This clonotype has a handful of counts. V gene TRBV3-1 combines with J gene TRBJ2-7; tentative D call: TRBD2 (6 bases). CDR1 is LGHDT, CDR2 YNNKEL, per germline (reference sequence). The CDR3 is 15 residues long. Trimming took 0 bases from V and 2 from J, leaving 11 bases between them. This CDR3 is CASSQDEGLTYEQYF. CDR3 nucleotide sequence: TGTGCCAGCAGCCAAGATGAGGGACTGACCTACGAGCAGTACTTC.

This clonotype was seen a few times. This chain links TRBV7-3 with TRBJ2-3, with a tentative D call TRBD2 (6 bases). The CDR3 is 14 amino acids. Germline assignment: CDR1 SGHTA and CDR2 FQGTGA. The V gene lost 3 bases and the J gene lost 5 bases, with 12 bases spanning the gap. The CDR3, as DNA: TGTGCCAGCAGCTTCCGGGGCGGGGAAGATACGCAGTATTTT. Protein product: CASSFRGGEDTQYF.

This clonotype was seen at least ten times. The chain couples TRBV20-1 to TRBJ1-1; D gene uncertain. The CDR3 totals 13 residues. Trimming shortened V by 3 bases and J by 5 bases, and 13 bases separated the two germline ends. The V gene's germline CDR1 is DFQATT and CDR2 SNEGSKA (reference sequence). The CDR3, as DNA: TGCAGTGCTAGTTACCTGCCGGGGACTGAAGCTTTCTTT. Its translation: CSASYLPGTEAFF.

The chain couples TRBV7-9 to TRBJ1-2, with 7 bases that match TRBD1. Per the germline V gene, CDR1 is SEHNR and CDR2 is FQNEAQ (reference sequence). V trimming: 2 bases; J trimming: 1 base; junction bases outside the gene matches: 7. This CDR3 is built from 16 residues. The CDR3 DNA is TGTGCCAGCAGCTTATCCCCCGGGACAGATAACTATGGCTACACCTTC. This translates into CASSLSPGTDNYGYTF.

This clonotype has ten or more counts. This sequence joins TRBV7-2 and TRBJ1-5; D gene ambiguous. From germline, CDR1 is SGHTA and CDR2 FQGNSA. Deletions cut 1 base from V and 7 bases from J, with 8 bases between. This CDR3 is 13 amino acids long. The chain's CDR3 is CASSLDEDQPQHF. For the CDR3, the DNA is TGTGCCAGCAGCTTAGATGAGGACCAGCCCCAGCATTTT.

This clonotype came up a few times. The chain has TRBV18 and TRBJ1-6; weak D call: TRBD1 (5 bases). This CDR3 region has 14 residues. CDR1 is KGHSH and CDR2 is LQKENI in the germline V gene. V dropped 3 bases and J dropped 8 bases, with 11 bases sitting between them. In DNA form, the CDR3 reads TGTGCCAGCTCACCGACAGAACACCATTCACCCCTCCACTTT. This sequence encodes CASSPTEHHSPLHF.

This clonotype was counted many times. The chain is built from TRBV7-2 and TRBJ2-7; possibly TRBD1 or TRBD2 for D (5 bases each). Germline CDR1 is SGHTA and CDR2 is FQGNSA. CDR3 size: 14 residues. V was shortened by 5 bases and J by 2 bases, with 13 bases between the two germline ends. Written as DNA, the CDR3 is TGTGCCAGCAGCGGGACGTACGGGGCCTACGAGCAGTACTTC. It codes for CASSGTYGAYEQYF.